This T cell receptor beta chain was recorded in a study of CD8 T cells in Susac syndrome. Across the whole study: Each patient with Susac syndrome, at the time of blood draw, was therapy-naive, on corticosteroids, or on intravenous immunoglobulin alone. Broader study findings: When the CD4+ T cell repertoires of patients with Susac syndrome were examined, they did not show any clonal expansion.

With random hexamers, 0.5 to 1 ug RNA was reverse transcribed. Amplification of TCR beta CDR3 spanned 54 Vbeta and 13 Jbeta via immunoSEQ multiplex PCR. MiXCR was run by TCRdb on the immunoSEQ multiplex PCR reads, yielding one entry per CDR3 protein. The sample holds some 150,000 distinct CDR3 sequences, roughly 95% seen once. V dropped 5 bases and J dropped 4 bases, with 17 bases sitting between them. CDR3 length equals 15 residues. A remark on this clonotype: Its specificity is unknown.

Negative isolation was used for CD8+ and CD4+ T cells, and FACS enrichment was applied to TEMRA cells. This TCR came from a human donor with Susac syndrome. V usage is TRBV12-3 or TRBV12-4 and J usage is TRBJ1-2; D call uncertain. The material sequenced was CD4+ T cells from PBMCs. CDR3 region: CASSPRRFPTYGYTF. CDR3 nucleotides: TGTGCCAGCAGTCCTCGGCGGTTCCCTACCTATGGCTACACCTTC.